Listed below are T cell receptor beta chains from one sample, sequenced in a study of T-cell memory formation after mild COVID-19. TCRdb redid the calling of the 5' RACE reads with MiXCR, one entry per CDR3 protein. Of roughly 300,000 distinct CDR3 sequences listed, around 15% were seen once; the top ten hold roughly 23%. Sequencing used PBMCs or a T cell subset sorted from them (not recorded which). The origin of the receptors is a man aged 18 to 30 who had mild COVID-19 (a few samples of this study predate the infection). Cell type and time point are not known. CDR3s include the opening cysteine and the closing phenylalanine or tryptophan. The D gene is left open where the match is weak. Size is stated for part of the rows, as once, few or many counts, or as a class when the clone is expanded.

v_gene: TRBV15; d_gene: -; abundance: -; j_gene: TRBJ2-3; CDR3nt: TGTGCCACCAGCAGAGAGGGGACTCTCACAGATACGCAGTATTTT; CDR3aa: CATSREGTLTDTQYF
v_gene: TRBV6-2/TRBV6-3; d_gene: TRBD2; abundance: few; j_gene: TRBJ2-7; CDR3nt: TGTGCCACCGTAGCGGGAGGAGCTTATTCCTACGAGCAGTACTTC; CDR3aa: CATVAGGAYSYEQYF
v_gene: TRBV27; d_gene: -; abundance: few; j_gene: TRBJ2-2; CDR3nt: TGTGCCAGAAACCTCGCGGGGTGTATCACCGGGGAGCTGTTTTTT; CDR3aa: CARNLAGCITGELFF
v_gene: TRBV11-1; d_gene: -; abundance: few; j_gene: TRBJ2-7; CDR3nt: TGTGCCAGCAGCTTATACCCAGCAGGGGAACGCGAGCAGTACTTC; CDR3aa: CASSLYPAGEREQYF
v_gene: TRBV29-1; d_gene: TRBD2; abundance: -; j_gene: TRBJ2-1; CDR3nt: TGCAGCGTTAACGTAATGCGGGGGGGCCTGAATGAGCAGTTCTTC; CDR3aa: CSVNVMRGGLNEQFF
v_gene: TRBV15; d_gene: -; abundance: -; j_gene: TRBJ2-5; CDR3nt: TGTGCCACCAGCAGAGACGGGAGAGGAGACCAAGAGACCCAGTACTTC; CDR3aa: CATSRDGRGDQETQYF
v_gene: TRBV4-1; d_gene: -; abundance: -; j_gene: TRBJ1-1; CDR3nt: TGCGCCAGCAGCCAAAATTTGGGTGAGACTGAAGCTTTCTTT; CDR3aa: CASSQNLGETEAFF
v_gene: TRBV5-6; d_gene: -; abundance: -; j_gene: TRBJ2-3; CDR3nt: TGTGCCAGCAGCTTGGAAAATACGCAGTATTTT; CDR3aa: CASSLENTQYF
v_gene: TRBV7-9; d_gene: TRBD1; abundance: -; j_gene: TRBJ2-7; CDR3nt: TGTGCCAGCAGCTCGTTCCTGGGACAGGGCACCTACGAGCAGTACTTC; CDR3aa: CASSSFLGQGTYEQYF
v_gene: TRBV4-1; d_gene: TRBD1; abundance: few; j_gene: TRBJ1-6; CDR3nt: TGCGCCAGCAGCCAGGGGACAGGGGAGAGAGCCCTCCACTTT; CDR3aa: CASSQGTGERALHF
v_gene: TRBV20-1; d_gene: -; abundance: few; j_gene: TRBJ1-1; CDR3nt: TGCAGTGCCTCAGATGGTGGGACAAGGAACACTGAAGCTTTCTTT; CDR3aa: CSASDGGTRNTEAFF
v_gene: TRBV9; d_gene: -; abundance: -; j_gene: TRBJ1-1; CDR3nt: TGTGCCAGCAGCAGGAGACCTCGTACTGAAGCTTTCTTT; CDR3aa: CASSRRPRTEAFF
v_gene: TRBV5-1; d_gene: -; abundance: few; j_gene: TRBJ2-1; CDR3nt: TGCGCCAGCAGCTCTACCCTCAACAATGAGCAGTTCTTC; CDR3aa: CASSSTLNNEQFF
v_gene: TRBV20-1; d_gene: -; abundance: -; j_gene: TRBJ1-1; CDR3nt: TGCAGTGCTATCAGACAGGACCTGAACACTGAAGCTTTCTTT; CDR3aa: CSAIRQDLNTEAFF
v_gene: TRBV6-1; d_gene: -; abundance: few; j_gene: TRBJ2-7; CDR3nt: TGTGCCAGCAGTGAAGAACAGACCGATTACGAGCAGTACTTC; CDR3aa: CASSEEQTDYEQYF
v_gene: TRBV4-3; d_gene: TRBD2; abundance: few; j_gene: TRBJ2-1; CDR3nt: TGCGCCAGCAGCCCGGGATCTAGCCGGACTAGCGGACCTTACAATGAGCAGTTCTTC; CDR3aa: CASSPGSSRTSGPYNEQFF
v_gene: TRBV6-5; d_gene: TRBD2; abundance: -; j_gene: TRBJ2-1; CDR3nt: TGTGCCAGCAGTTACTCAGGAGCGGGGGCCTACAATGAGCAGTTCTTC; CDR3aa: CASSYSGAGAYNEQFF
v_gene: TRBV7-2; d_gene: -; abundance: -; j_gene: TRBJ2-5; CDR3nt: TGTGCCAGCATGGGACCGAACGAAGAGACCCAGTACTTC; CDR3aa: CASMGPNEETQYF
v_gene: TRBV6-5; d_gene: TRBD1; abundance: -; j_gene: TRBJ1-5; CDR3nt: TGTGCCAGCAGCGGGGGGACAGCCGATAGCAATCAGCCCCAGCATTTT; CDR3aa: CASSGGTADSNQPQHF
v_gene: TRBV20-1; d_gene: -; abundance: few; j_gene: TRBJ1-5; CDR3nt: TGCAGTGCCAGTGGACAGCTCAATCAGCCCCAGCATTTT; CDR3aa: CSASGQLNQPQHF